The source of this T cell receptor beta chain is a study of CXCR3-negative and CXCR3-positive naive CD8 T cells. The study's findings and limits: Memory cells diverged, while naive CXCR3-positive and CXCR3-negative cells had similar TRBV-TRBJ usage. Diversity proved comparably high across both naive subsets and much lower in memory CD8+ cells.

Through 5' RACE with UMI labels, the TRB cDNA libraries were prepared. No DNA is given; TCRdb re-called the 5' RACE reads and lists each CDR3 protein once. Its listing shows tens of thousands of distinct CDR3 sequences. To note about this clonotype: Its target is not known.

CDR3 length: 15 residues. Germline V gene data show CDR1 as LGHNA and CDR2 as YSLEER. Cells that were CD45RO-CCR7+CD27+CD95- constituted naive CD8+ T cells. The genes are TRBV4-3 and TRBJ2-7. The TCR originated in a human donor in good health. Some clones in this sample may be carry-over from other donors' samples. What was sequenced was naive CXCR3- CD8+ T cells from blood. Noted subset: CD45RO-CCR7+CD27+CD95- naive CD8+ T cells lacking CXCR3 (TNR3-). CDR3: CASSQDLGISSEQYF.